This TCR beta chain was recovered during a study of T cell repertoires in cytomegalovirus infection. This clonotype was detected a few times. What it binds is not known. One entry per CDR3 protein results from TCRdb running MiXCR on the reads. The data show about 890,000 distinct CDR3 sequences, with approximately 31% seen just once and about an eighth held by the top ten. Per germline, CDR1 SGHVS and CDR2 FNYEAQ. The CDR3 contains 14 residues. V lost 5 bases and J 8 bases, leaving 15 bases between the germline ends. Sequencing was performed on cultured CD8+ T cells from PBMCs, taken from culture after CMV antigen stimulation. The rearrangement uses TRBV7-6 and TRBJ1-4, with unresolved D. The TCR originated in a human donor in good health (CMV status not recorded). Some clones in this sample may be carry-over from other donors' samples. The CDR3 spells CASSARVDREKLFF. The DNA for the CDR3 is TGTGCCAGCAGCGCCAGAGTGGATAGGGAAAAACTGTTTTTT.